Sequencing of this TCR beta chain was carried out in a study of blood T cell repertoires in COVID-19. Study in general: Spain, Italy and the United States supplied samples that represented acute and convalescent COVID-19. T cells, B-cell-depleted T cells, or PBMCs provided the cDNA or gDNA that served as material.

In the authors' workflow: Reference gene primer amplification yielded estimated nucleated cell counts. Produced via immunoSEQ multiplex PCR; TCRdb's table is partial and in-frame only. The DNA gave D and trimming, while V, J and clone size come from that table. The sample records roughly 14,000 clones, around 89% being singletons. Germline CDR1 SGHKS, CDR2 YYEKEE (reference sequence). V was cut by 0 bases and J by 6 bases, with 10 bases left in between. The CDR3 consists of 14 residues. The gene calls are TRBV5-5 and TRBJ2-1; no reliable D call. Material for sequencing was peripheral blood. The TCR sequence derives from a man in his fifties or sixties with active COVID-19. The CDR3 loop reads CASSLGGASNEQFF. The CDR3 DNA reads as TGTGCCAGCAGCTTGGGAGGAGCCTCCAATGAGCAGTTCTTC.